Below, 21 T cell receptor beta chains from the same sample are listed, as sequenced in a study of sequential checkpoint blockade in melanoma. Sample treatment: randomized to nivolumab then ipilimumab (arm A) or the reverse (arm B). Method: immunoSEQ multiplex PCR; TCRdb's copy keeps in-frame clones and lacks some. The table records roughly 12,000 clones, about three quarters of them present only once. The material was CD8+ T cells sorted from blood (inferred from file names), obtained from a patient given nivolumab and ipilimumab in sequence. The origin of the receptors is a human donor with melanoma.

The chain carries TRBV18 and TRBJ1-4, with 8 bases matching TRBD1. Germline CDR1 reads KGHSH; CDR2 reads LQKENI. V lost 3 bases, J lost 0 bases, and 9 bases stayed unmatched. There are 18 residues in the CDR3. CDR3 nucleotides: TGTGCCAGCTCACCCAATAACAGGGGGACGGCAACTAATGAAAAACTGTTTTTT. Its protein product is CASSPNNRGTATNEKLFF.

The rearrangement joins TRBV4-2 to TRBJ2-7; TRBD2 matches 11 bases. With 0 bases clipped from V and 3 bases from J, the junction kept 1 base outside the gene matches. In germline, CDR1 is LGHNA, CDR2 YNFKEQ. This CDR3 region has 15 residues. CDR3 region: CASSQDTSGSYEQYF. CDR3 bases: TGTGCCAGCAGCCAAGACACTAGCGGGAGCTACGAGCAGTACTTC.

V usage is TRBV5-4 and J usage is TRBJ2-1; perhaps TRBD2 as D (6 bases). Germline V CDR1 and CDR2: SGHNT, YYREEE (reference sequence). The ends were cut back, 2 bases at V and 2 bases at J, with 17 bases in the middle. The CDR3 totals 17 residues. DNA for the CDR3: TGTGCCAGCAGCTTCTTCGGGCGGGGAGTCCCCTACAATGAGCAGTTCTTC. It encodes CASSFFGRGVPYNEQFF.

V usage is TRBV2 and J usage is TRBJ2-3, with 7 bases lining up with TRBD1. This CDR3 is 16 amino acids long. With V trimmed by 3 bases and J by 3 bases, 9 bases remained unmatched. Germline lookup yields CDR1 SNHLY and CDR2 FYNNEI. The chain's CDR3 is CASSDPNRGSTDTQYF. CDR3 coding DNA: TGTGCCAGCAGTGACCCAAACAGGGGATCGACAGATACGCAGTATTTT.

V is TRBV7-9 and J is TRBJ2-1; 7 nucleotides agree with TRBD2. The CDR3 covers 16 residues. Germline V lookup: CDR1 SEHNR, CDR2 FQNEAQ (reference sequence). Losses at the gene ends were 7 bases for V and 3 bases for J; bases not matched to a gene: 12. CDR3 region: CASIPHGLADYNEQFF. In nucleotides, the CDR3 is TGTGCCAGCATCCCCCACGGCCTAGCGGACTACAATGAGCAGTTCTTC.

The CDR3 DNA is TGTGCCAGCAGTACACAGGGGGGGCATAACTATGGCTACACCTTC. Residues: CASSTQGGHNYGYTF. The chain recombines TRBV6-5 with TRBJ1-2; 8 bases align to TRBD1. This CDR3 region has 15 residues. V lost 5 bases, J lost 1 base, and 6 bases stayed unmatched. Per the germline V gene, CDR1 is MNHEY and CDR2 is SVGAGI.

The chain has TRBV7-2 and TRBJ1-4; TRBD1 matches at 8 bases. Looked up from germline, CDR1 is SGHTA and CDR2 is FQGNSA. With V trimmed by 4 bases and J by 3 bases, 1 base remained unmatched. The CDR3 spans 14 residues. The CDR3 DNA is TGTGCCAGCAGCTGGACAGGGCCTAATGAAAAACTGTTTTTT. This encodes CASSWTGPNEKLFF.

The V and J genes are TRBV29-1 and TRBJ2-2; D may be TRBD2 (6 bases). Germline CDR1 and CDR2: SQVTM and ANQGSEA. V lost 4 bases, J lost 2 bases, and 17 bases lay in between. CDR3 length: 16 residues. CDR3: CSVGAAGTSNTGELFF. The CDR3 coding sequence is TGCAGCGTTGGAGCCGCCGGGACTTCAAACACCGGGGAGCTGTTTTTT.

The chain is built from TRBV4-3 and TRBJ2-1; TRBD2 matches at 9 bases. The CDR3 has 16 residues. Germline CDR1 is LGHNA and CDR2 is YSLEER. The V and J ends lost 0 bases and 7 bases, in that order; junction bases with no gene match: 7. CDR3 region: CASSQDLSGSENEQFF. In DNA form, the CDR3 reads TGCGCCAGCAGCCAAGATCTTAGCGGGAGTGAGAATGAGCAGTTCTTC.

This chain links TRBV21-1 with TRBJ1-3; the DNA was not used to check the table's D call, TRBD1. TRBV21-1 is an annotated pseudogene. This CDR3 has 16 amino acids. The CDR3 region is CASSKGYRGSGNTIYF. The CDR3 nucleotides read TGTGCCAGCAGCAAAGGGTACAGGGGGTCTGGAAACACCATATATTTT.

The genes are TRBV5-4 and TRBJ2-7; TRBD2 might be the D (6 bases). Trimming took 3 bases from V and 0 from J, leaving 16 bases between them. This CDR3 has 16 residues. Germline V gene sequence: CDR1 SGHNT, CDR2 YYREEE (reference sequence). The CDR3 DNA is TGTGCCAGCAGCTATGGCAGCGGGCGGGGCTCCTACGAGCAGTACTTC. It specifies CASSYGSGRGSYEQYF.

Concerning this clone: With a far larger clone one base away, a read error is the likely cause. This rearrangement joins TRBV4-2 to TRBJ1-2; 8 nucleotides line up with TRBD1. This CDR3 contains 13 residues. Losses at the gene ends were 5 bases for V and 8 bases for J; bases not matched to a gene: 7. From germline, CDR1 is LGHNA and CDR2 YNFKEQ. The CDR3 region has the DNA TGTGCCAGCAGCTTGGCAGGGGGCTGGGGCTACACCTTC. Translated: CASSLAGGWGYTF.

This clone was seen more than once but under ten times. V is TRBV9 and J is TRBJ2-3, with 8 bases that match TRBD2. Trimming at V came to 0 bases and at J to 3 bases, leaving 12 bases not matched to a gene. CDR1 SGDLS and CDR2 YYNGEE come from the germline V gene. This CDR3 is built from 18 residues. CDR3: CASSVGIGTGGPTDTQYF. CDR3 in DNA: TGTGCCAGCAGCGTAGGAATCGGGACGGGAGGGCCGACAGATACGCAGTATTTT.

The genes are TRBV27 and TRBJ1-2, with D perhaps TRBD1 (5 bases). This CDR3 contains 16 residues. Germline CDR1 MNHEY, CDR2 SMNVEV (reference sequence). Trimming removed 2 bases at V and 1 base at J, with 14 bases between. Here the CDR3 reads CASSLTPGGLNYGYTF. The CDR3 DNA is TGTGCCAGCAGTTTAACCCCCGGGGGACTTAACTATGGCTACACCTTC.

The V call is TRBV19, the J call TRBJ2-7, with 9 bases identical to TRBD1. J gave up 3 bases and V 7 bases, and 10 bases lay outside the gene matches. This CDR3 region has 15 residues. Germline CDR1 is LNHDA and CDR2 is SQIVND (reference sequence). The CDR3 reads CASTSGGQGGYEQYF. The CDR3 region has the DNA TGTGCCAGTACCTCAGGGGGACAGGGCGGCTACGAGCAGTACTTC. Full variable domain (missing parts from reference TRBV19 and TRBJ2-7): DGGITQSPKYLFRKEGQNVTLSCEQNLNHDAMYWYRQDPGQGLRLIYYSQIVNDFQKGDIAEGYSVSREKKESFPLTVTSAQKNPTAFYLCASTSGGQGGYEQYFGPGTRLTVT.

This chain joins TRBV10-2 and TRBJ2-1; 12 bases agree with TRBD2. The CDR3 contains 16 residues. Germline assignment: CDR1 WSHSY and CDR2 SAAADI. J gave up 7 bases and V 2 bases, and 6 bases lay outside the gene matches. CDR3 sequence (DNA): TGCGCCAGCAGTGAGATTAGAGGACTAGCGGGAAATGAGCAGTTCTTC. Protein sequence: CASSEIRGLAGNEQFF.

The V and J genes are TRBV5-8 and TRBJ2-7, with 7 bases lining up with TRBD1. V gave up 2 bases and J gave up 2 bases; unmatched junction bases: 4. The germline gives CDR1 SGHTS, CDR2 YDEGEE. The CDR3 spans 14 residues. The CDR3 DNA reads as TGTGCCAGCAGCTTCCGGGACAGTCCCTACGAGCAGTACTTC. Translating it yields CASSFRDSPYEQYF.

This chain connects TRBV27 to TRBJ2-7; D is possibly TRBD1 (6 bases). This CDR3 region has 14 residues. Germline CDR1 reads MNHEY; CDR2 reads SMNVEV (reference sequence). Trimming stripped 5 bases from V and 9 bases from J, with 20 bases between. Written as DNA, the CDR3 is TGTGCCAGCAGTCTCTCCAGGGGAAATATTGGGCAGTACTTC. Translated: CASSLSRGNIGQYF.

V gene TRBV7-7 combines with J gene TRBJ2-1; D is possibly TRBD2 (7 bases). CDR1 is SSHAT, CDR2 FNYEAQ, per germline (reference sequence). Trimming took off 0 bases at V and 7 bases at J, with 13 bases between the two ends. CDR3 length: 15 residues. CDR3 in DNA: TGTGCCAGCAGCTTAGCGGGGGGGGCTAATAATGAGCAGTTCTTC. This gives the protein CASSLAGGANNEQFF.

The gene calls are TRBV27 and TRBJ2-5, with D maybe TRBD2 (6 bases). This CDR3 comprises 15 residues. Germline CDR1 is MNHEY and CDR2 is SMNVEV (reference sequence). With 2 bases removed from V and 2 bases from J, the gap between germline ends came to 12 bases. The CDR3 sequence: CASSLAGLLQETQYF. The CDR3 DNA reads TGTGCCAGCAGTTTAGCGGGACTGCTACAAGAGACCCAGTACTTC.

V is TRBV9 and J is TRBJ1-2; D may be TRBD1 (5 bases). Trimming removed 0 bases from V and 2 bases from J, with 11 bases in between. Per germline, CDR1 SGDLS and CDR2 YYNGEE. The length of the CDR3 is 15 residues. CDR3 sequence reads: CASSVEGGANYGYTF. DNA of the CDR3: TGTGCCAGCAGCGTAGAAGGAGGGGCAAACTATGGCTACACCTTC. Filled out from reference TRBV9 and TRBJ1-2, the complete variable domain reads DSGVTQTPKHLITATGQRVTLRCSPRSGDLSVYWYQQSLDQGLQFLIQYYNGEERAKGNILERFSAQQFPDLHSELNLSSLELGDSALYFCASSVEGGANYGYTFGSGTRLTVV.